This TCR beta chain was identified during a study of shared clonotypes between healthy human individuals. The study, taken as a whole, reports: When compared with the clonotypes that were shared by all four sorted-subset donors, the non-shared clonotypes turned out to have lower generation probabilities.

The repertoire was sequenced with immunoSEQ multiplex PCR; TCRdb's copy has only in-frame clones and lacks some. The sample holds roughly 2.2 million clones, approximately 93% seen once. CDR3 length: 16 amino acids. In germline, CDR1 is SQVTM, CDR2 ANQGSEA. V gave up 1 base and J gave up 2 bases; unmatched junction bases: 7. Notes on this clone: Its matching antigen is unknown.

The TCR sequence derives from a man aged 18 to 30 in good health. Some clones in this sample may be carry-over from other donors' samples. The sample comprised naive CD4+ T cells from PBMCs. Regarding subset: CD45RA+ positively selected. The chain is built from TRBV29-1 and TRBJ2-2; 7 bases match TRBD1. This chain's CDR3 is CSVEGWRQGNTGELFF. The DNA of the CDR3 is TGCAGCGTTGAAGGCTGGAGACAGGGAAACACCGGGGAGCTGTTTTTT.